This TCR beta chain came from a study of shared clonotypes between healthy human individuals (dated by TCRdb to about 2020). Turning to the overall study: The cohort comprised a couple of women and three men aged 18 to 49 years. Per donor, three plates each were used for CD4 naive and CD4 memory, two for CD8 naive, and one for CD8 memory. To estimate repertoire size and how much clonotypes are shared between individuals, the study performed deep sequencing of blood TCR repertoires from a few healthy adults. To increase sequencing depth and limit assay-specific biases, TCR repertoire library preparation and sequencing were carried out by different laboratories using diverse techniques. Leukapheresis yielded between about 0.9 and 10 billion PBMCs per donor. General conclusions and limits of the study: Estimated clonotype richness was generally larger for naive than for memory subsets. Based on pairwise subsampling, the degree of clonotype sharing among donors was expected to be affected by sequencing depth. Rarefaction of sorted-subset datasets indicated incomplete sequencing despite the large sequencing depth. Sampling was restricted to blood, and TCR repertoires in tissues likely differ from the TCR repertoires found in blood. Clonotypes shared by all four sorted-subset donors showed higher generation probabilities than non-shared clonotypes. Sharing across a few donors was observed for about 5% of naive CD4, under 4% of naive CD8, about 2.3% of memory CD4, and roughly 0.4% of memory CD8 clonotypes. Because the study included a small number of donors, the genetic and exposure-history diversity represented was limited.

A word on this clone: This clone's antigen is unknown. No qualities accompany the bases; no much larger clone lies one base away.

Healthy HIV-negative adults with no recently reported acute infections or vaccinations were included as donors. Every donor was a Caucasian adult residing in Nashville, Tennessee, USA. CD4+ T cells were enriched by magnetic negative selection; naive cells were then positively selected on CD45RA, and the negative fraction formed the memory subset. After blood collection by leukapheresis, PBMCs were isolated using Ficoll-Histopaque density gradient centrifugation and then cryopreserved in the vapor phase of liquid nitrogen. Analytical flow cytometry was used to check the purity and quantity of every magnetically sorted T cell population. Genomic DNA was isolated from every sorted fraction and measured by UV absorbance on a Nanodrop 2000c. V is shortened by 5 bases, J by 0 bases, and the region joining them spans 14 bases. Its CDR3 holds 15 amino acids, cysteine through phenylalanine. This entry keeps only the CDR3 DNA: 45 bases, framed from base 1. As encoded in the germline V gene, CDR1 is MDHEN while CDR2 is SYDVKM.

Using the deep immunoSEQ assay, multiplex PCR amplified TCR CDR3 regions from genomic DNA. Genomic DNA extracted from each cell subset was distributed evenly over all wells of several immunoSEQ 96-well plates, and each plate served as one replicate. For sorted subsets, around 200 ng genomic DNA, equal to 25,000 to 35,000 T cell genomes, was loaded into each replicate PCR. The purified libraries were quantified using a Qubit 3.0 fluorometer, sized with a Bioanalyzer 2100, and then quantified again using the KAPA Library Quantification kit. Every immunoSEQ 96-well plate was sequenced on a dedicated single-read 150-cycle Illumina NextSeq 550 flow cell. From the authors' description of their analysis: Because the immunoSEQ output included only junctional sequences and no quality scores, the filtering could not be the same as the filtering used for full-length reads. Sequences were annotated with PyIR, a Python wrapper for IgBLAST v1.9, and V/J genes and CDR3 were assigned using IMGT germline references. Reads were removed for weak V/J assignments (E-value above 1e-6), missing CDR3, stop codons, out-of-frame junctions, or ambiguous translated residues. A V3J clonotype was defined by an identical inferred V gene, J gene, and CDR3 amino acid sequence. Percentage overlap between repertoires was calculated by dividing the number of shared unique clonotypes by the size of the smaller repertoire. Repertoire richness was assessed with RTK rarefaction, the Chao1 estimator, and Recon v2.1 estimates of unobserved clonotypes. OLGA was used to compute generation probabilities for all TCRbeta clonotypes that the gDNA method yielded from a few donors. The table comes from immuneACCESS by way of TCRdb, which keeps in-frame sequences with V and J called. Part of the clones is missing from these tables; in studies checked, under half for an unresolved V gene and the rest for unknown reasons. D and trimming come from the DNA, and the V and J calls and clone size come from that table. In all, the sample holds roughly 2,500,000 clones, and over 85% of those were seen once. The ten largest clones take up 0.36% of the sample.

The origin of this receptor is a man between 18 and 35 years old in good health. Some clones in this sample may be carry-over from other donors' samples. Material: naive CD4+ T cells from PBMCs. The sample's cell subset or site label is to be understood as: CD45RA+ positively selected. The sequence is built from TRBV28 and TRBJ2-7; D gene: possibly TRBD2, on 6 matching bases. CDR3 loop: CASSQPGGASYEQYF. The sequenced DNA is TGTGCCAGCAGTCAACCCGGGGGTGCCTCCTACGAGCAGTACTTC.